This is a list of T cell receptor beta chains from one sample in a study of type 1 regulatory T cells. Their antigens remain unidentified. TCRdb reanalysed the reads using MiXCR and keeps one entry per CDR3 protein. The sample consists of about 69,000 distinct CDR3 sequences, around 21% of them appearing once. The sample consisted of cultured type 1 regulatory T (Tr1) cells, either the whole culture or a sorted fraction (not recorded which). The receptors originated from a human donor in good health. The CDR3 runs from the conserved cysteine through the conserved F or W. A D gene is named only where the DNA matches it firmly. Rows give clone size only sometimes, using once, few, many, or a class for an expanded clone.

>NA|few|TRBV9|TRBJ2-3
CASSIGQARGTDTQYF
TGTGCCAGCAGCATAGGACAAGCCAGGGGCACAGATACGCAGTATTTT
>NA|NA|TRBV12-3/TRBV12-4|TRBJ1-2
CASSVTGRIYTF
TGTGCCAGCAGCGTTACAGGGAGGATCTACACCTTC
>NA|NA|TRBV7-9|TRBJ1-1
CASSSLLSEAFF
TGTGCCAGCAGCTCTCTCCTTAGTGAAGCTTTCTTT
>NA|many|TRBV27|TRBJ2-7
CASSFLPDTYEQYF
TGTGCCAGCAGTTTCCTACCCGATACCTACGAGCAGTACTTC
>NA|many|TRBV7-2|TRBJ1-1
CASSLVSGNTEAFF
TGTGCCAGCAGCTTAGTTTCAGGGAACACTGAAGCTTTCTTT
>TRBD2|few|TRBV6-2/TRBV6-3|TRBJ2-1
CASRLAGGSYNEQFF
TGTGCCAGCAGGCTAGCGGGGGGATCCTACAATGAGCAGTTCTTC
>NA|few|TRBV7-9|TRBJ1-6
CASSLALQGLDSPLHF
TGTGCCAGCAGCTTAGCGCTTCAGGGTTTGGATTCACCCCTCCACTTT
>NA|many|TRBV7-8|TRBJ1-4
CASSHEQWRNEKLFF
TGTGCCAGCAGCCATGAACAGTGGAGGAATGAAAAACTGTTTTTT
>TRBD1|few|TRBV7-2|TRBJ1-1
CASSWTGGSEAFF
TGTGCCAGCAGCTGGACAGGGGGCTCTGAAGCTTTCTTT
>NA|NA|TRBV29-1|TRBJ2-1
CSAAASYNEQFF
TGCAGCGCCGCGGCCTCCTACAATGAGCAGTTCTTC
>NA|few|TRBV25-1|TRBJ2-1
CASSEGTPYNEQFF
TGTGCCAGCAGTGAAGGGACACCGTACAATGAGCAGTTCTTC